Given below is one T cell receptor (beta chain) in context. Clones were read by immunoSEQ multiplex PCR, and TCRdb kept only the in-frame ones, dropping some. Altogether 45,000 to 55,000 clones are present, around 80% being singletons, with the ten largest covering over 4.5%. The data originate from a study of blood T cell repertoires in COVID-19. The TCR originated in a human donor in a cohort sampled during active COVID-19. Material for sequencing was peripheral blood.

DNA for the CDR3: TGTGCCAGCAGCGGTAGCGGGGTCACAGATACGCAGTATTTT. This codes for CASSGSGVTDTQYF. This chain connects TRBV7-9 to TRBJ2-3, with TRBD2 matching 8 bases. V trimming: 5 bases; J trimming: 2 bases; junction bases outside the gene matches: 3. Germline V gene sequence: CDR1 SEHNR, CDR2 FQNEAQ (reference sequence). The length of the CDR3 is 14 residues. Full variable domain (outside the CDR3, taken from reference TRBV7-9 and TRBJ2-3): DTGVSQNPRHKITKRGQNVTFRCDPISEHNRLYWYRQTLGQGPEFLTYFQNEAQLEKSRLLSDRFSAERPKGSFSTLEIQRTEQGDSAMYLCASSGSGVTDTQYFGPGTRLTVL.